The present T cell receptor beta chain was sequenced within a study of cytomegalovirus exposure and HLA in healthy donors. Researchers ran the PCR with 60 Vbeta and 13 Jbeta primers. Generated by immunoSEQ multiplex PCR, the TCRdb table keeps only in-frame clones and is missing some. The sample has around 100,000 clones, roughly 79% seen once. Germline V gene data show CDR1 as SGHTA and CDR2 as FQGTGA. The CDR3 loop spans 17 amino acids. The V end was cut by 5 bases, the J end by 5 bases, with 21 bases between. This clonotype originated in a man between 50 and 59 years old in good health and CMV-seropositive. The rearrangement joins TRBV7-3 to TRBJ2-2, with D possibly TRBD2 on 5 matching bases. The material sequenced was PBMCs. CDR3 loop: CASSPTGTGFGTGELFF. The CDR3 nucleotides are TGTGCCAGCAGCCCCACCGGCACGGGGTTCGGGACCGGGGAGCTGTTTTTT.